This is a list of T cell receptor beta chains from one sample in a study of blood T cell repertoires in COVID-19. Profiled with immunoSEQ multiplex PCR; TCRdb holds only in-frame clones, not every one. The sample contains 50,000 to 65,000 clones, about nine tenths of which appear only once. Sequenced material: peripheral blood. The source of these receptors is a woman aged 80 or over with COVID-19, enrolled during active disease. Both conserved end residues are part of each CDR3. Each record gives: V gene, D gene, clone size, J gene, CDR3 DNA, CDR3 protein. The D gene is left open where the match is weak. A row's size may be missing; if present it is once, few, many or a size class.

>TRBV19|NA|few|TRBJ2-2
TGTGCCACTTCAGAACCGAACACCGGGGAGCTGTTTTTT
CATSEPNTGELFF
>TRBV4-2|TRBD2|NA|TRBJ2-3
TGTGCCAGCAGCCAAGGACTAGCGGGGGCCGTCACAGATACGCAGTATTTT
CASSQGLAGAVTDTQYF
>TRBV6-6|TRBD1|NA|TRBJ2-7
TGTGCCAGCCGGAGACAGGGCAGAGGCTACGAGCAGTACTTC
CASRRQGRGYEQYF
>TRBV19|TRBD2|NA|TRBJ2-7
TGTGCCAGTAGTATAGACGCCCCGGGACTAGGCGAGCAGTACTTC
CASSIDAPGLGEQYF
>TRBV7-8|NA|NA|TRBJ1-1
TGTGCCAGCAGCCTAAGGGGCGTCGGTGAAGCTTTCTTT
CASSLRGVGEAFF
>TRBV27|TRBD2|NA|TRBJ2-4
TGTGCCAGCAAATTTCTAGCGGGGGGGCGAGGCATTCAGTACTTC
CASKFLAGGRGIQYF
>TRBV19|NA|NA|TRBJ1-1
TGTGCCAGTAGTCCCCGGACAGCTTACAAGCGAGGCTTT
CASSPRTAYKRGF
>TRBV7-9|TRBD1|once|TRBJ2-3
TGTGCCAGCAGCTCCCCGGGACAGGGTATGACAGATACGCAGTATTTT
CASSSPGQGMTDTQYF
>TRBV27|TRBD1|NA|TRBJ2-1
TGTGCCAGCACCGGACAGGGCCCCTACAATGAGCAGTTCTTC
CASTGQGPYNEQFF
>TRBV5-5|NA|once|TRBJ2-7
TGTGCCAGCAGCCTCCTATATTCCTACGAGCAGTACTTC
CASSLLYSYEQYF
>TRBV6-5|TRBD1|NA|TRBJ1-1
TGTGCCAGTACCGACAGGGGGCGCAACGAAGCTTTCTTT
CASTDRGRNEAFF
>TRBV10-3|NA|NA|TRBJ1-1
TGTGCCATCAGGACAGGTGTGAACACTGAAGCTTTCTTT
CAIRTGVNTEAFF
>TRBV6-5|TRBD2|once|TRBJ2-7
TGTGCCACCGTGGGGACTAGCACTACTTGGGAGCAGTACTTC
CATVGTSTTWEQYF
>TRBV7-3|TRBD2|NA|TRBJ2-3
TGTGCCAGCAGCTTAACGGCTAGCGGTGCTAGCACAGATACGCAGTATTTT
CASSLTASGASTDTQYF
>TRBV5-5|NA|NA|TRBJ1-2
TGTGCCAGCAGCTACAGGGCGAACTATGGCTACACCTTC
CASSYRANYGYTF
>TRBV9|NA|NA|TRBJ1-4
TGTGCCAGCAGCACACGCGGGCAGTCGCTTTCTGAAAAACTGTTTTTT
CASSTRGQSLSEKLFF
>TRBV6-5|NA|NA|TRBJ1-5
TGTGCCAGCAAGACAGAGATGTATAGCAATCAGCCCCAGCATTTT
CASKTEMYSNQPQHF
>TRBV6-5|NA|NA|TRBJ1-1
TGTGCCAGCAGTTACTCCCCAGATAGCTACAACACTGAAGCTTTCTTT
CASSYSPDSYNTEAFF
>TRBV5-4|NA|NA|TRBJ2-1
TGTGCCAGCAGCTTGGTAGAGGAGCAGTTCTTC
CASSLVEEQFF
>TRBV5-1|NA|NA|TRBJ2-5
TGCGCCAGCAGCAAGTCGAACCGGGACTCCGGCGAGACCCAGTACTTC
CASSKSNRDSGETQYF
>TRBV9|NA|once|TRBJ2-2
TGTGCCAGCAGAGGGGGGGCCGGTGGCACCGGGGAGCTGTTTTTT
CASRGGAGGTGELFF
>TRBV6-5|NA|once|TRBJ1-5
TGTGCCAGCAGCCTCACGGGGGGCTGGGCTCAGCCCCAGCATTTT
CASSLTGGWAQPQHF
>TRBV25-1|NA|NA|TRBJ2-7
TGTGCCAGCAGTCGGGACACGATGATCGGCGAGCAGTACTTC
CASSRDTMIGEQYF
>TRBV19|NA|few|TRBJ2-1
TGTGCCAGTAGTATAGGAGCGAATGAGCAGTTCTTC
CASSIGANEQFF
>TRBV29-1|TRBD2|once|TRBJ2-7
TGCAGCGTTTTGACTAGCGGGGCCCACGAGCAGTACTTC
CSVLTSGAHEQYF
>TRBV30|NA|NA|TRBJ2-1
TGTGCCTGGAGTGTATCGTCCATCCGGGAGCAGTTCTTC
CAWSVSSIREQFF
>TRBV12-3/TRBV12-4|NA|NA|TRBJ2-5
TGTGCCAGCAGTTTAAAGTACGCGGTAACCCAGTACTTC
CASSLKYAVTQYF
>TRBV2|TRBD1|NA|TRBJ1-2
TGTGCCAGCAGTGGGGACAGCCCCTATGGCTACACCTTC
CASSGDSPYGYTF
>TRBV6-1|TRBD2|NA|TRBJ2-3
TGTGCCAGCAGTGGGGGACTAGCGGGGCTAGGAGATACGCAGTATTTT
CASSGGLAGLGDTQYF
>TRBV4-1|NA|NA|TRBJ1-3
TGCGCCAGCAGCCAAACGGGGGGAACAGGCCGCTCCGGAAACACCATATATTTT
CASSQTGGTGRSGNTIYF
>TRBV2|TRBD1|NA|TRBJ1-2
TGTGCCAGCAGCCCAGGGGGCGTAGATTATGGCTACACCTTC
CASSPGGVDYGYTF
>TRBV5-4|NA|once|TRBJ2-7
TGTGCCAGCAGCGGCCGGGGTGGCGGGGTTTTCTACGAGCAGTACTTC
CASSGRGGGVFYEQYF
>TRBV10-3|NA|NA|TRBJ1-1
TGTGCCATCAGATCAGGGATGCAGAACACTGAAGCTTTCTTT
CAIRSGMQNTEAFF
>TRBV27|NA|NA|TRBJ1-4
TGTGCCAGCAGTTTATCGGCCGGGAGGGGTGAAAAACTGTTTTTT
CASSLSAGRGEKLFF
>TRBV7-8|TRBD1|NA|TRBJ2-7
TGTGCCAGCAGCCGCGGCGCTGGGACAGGGAACCCCTACGAGCAGTACTTC
CASSRGAGTGNPYEQYF
>TRBV25-1|TRBD1|NA|TRBJ1-4
TGTGCCAGCAGTGGACCGGGACAGGGAGATGAAAAACTGTTTTTT
CASSGPGQGDEKLFF